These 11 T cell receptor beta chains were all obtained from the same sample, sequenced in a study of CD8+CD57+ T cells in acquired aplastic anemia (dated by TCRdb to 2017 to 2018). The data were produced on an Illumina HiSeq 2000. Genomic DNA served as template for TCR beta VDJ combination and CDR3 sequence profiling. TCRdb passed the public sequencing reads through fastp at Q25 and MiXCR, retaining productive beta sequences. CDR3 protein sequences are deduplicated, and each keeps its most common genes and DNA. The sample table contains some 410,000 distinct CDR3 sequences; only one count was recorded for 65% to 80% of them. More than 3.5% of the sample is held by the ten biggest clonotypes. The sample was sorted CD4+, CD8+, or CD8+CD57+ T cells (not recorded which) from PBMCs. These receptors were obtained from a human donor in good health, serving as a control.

The CDR3 region has the DNA TGTGCCAGCAGCGCCGAGTGGGGGGGGTTGAGTAAGACCCAGTACTTC. Its protein is CASSAEWGGLSKTQYF. V and J are TRBV25-1 and TRBJ2-5; 7 nucleotides agree with TRBD2. This CDR3 comprises 16 residues. Germline-derived CDR1 and CDR2 are MGHDK and SYGVNS. The ends lost 6 bases at V and 6 bases at J; junction bases unmatched: 16.

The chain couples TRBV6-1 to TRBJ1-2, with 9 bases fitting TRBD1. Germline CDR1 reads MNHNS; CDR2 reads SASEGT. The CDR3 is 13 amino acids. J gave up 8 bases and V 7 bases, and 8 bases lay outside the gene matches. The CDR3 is CASIRQGVWGYTF. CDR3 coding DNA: TGTGCCAGCATTCGACAGGGGGTTTGGGGCTACACCTTC.

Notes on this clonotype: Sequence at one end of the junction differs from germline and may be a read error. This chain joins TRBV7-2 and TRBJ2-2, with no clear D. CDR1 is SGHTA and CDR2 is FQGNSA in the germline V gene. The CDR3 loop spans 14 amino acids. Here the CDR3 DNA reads TGTGCCAGCAGCCCCGGGCGTAACCCCGGGTTGCTGTTATTT. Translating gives CASSPGRNPGLLLF.

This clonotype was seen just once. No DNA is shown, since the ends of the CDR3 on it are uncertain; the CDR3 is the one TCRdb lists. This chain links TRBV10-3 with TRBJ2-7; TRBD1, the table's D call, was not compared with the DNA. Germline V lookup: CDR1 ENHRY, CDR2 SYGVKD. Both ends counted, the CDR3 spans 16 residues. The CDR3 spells CAITTEAGASGYTFGF.

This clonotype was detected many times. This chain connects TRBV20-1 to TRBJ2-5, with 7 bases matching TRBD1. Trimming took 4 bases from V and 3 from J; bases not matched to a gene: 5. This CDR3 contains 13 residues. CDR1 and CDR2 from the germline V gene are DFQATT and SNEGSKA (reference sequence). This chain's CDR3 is CSAIGTAKETQYF. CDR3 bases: TGCAGTGCTATCGGGACAGCTAAAGAGACCCAGTACTTC.

The CDR3 DNA reads as TGTGCCAGCAGTTACTCTCCCGGGAGGGTCAATGAGCAGTTCTTC. Amino acids: CASSYSPGRVNEQFF. The chain joins TRBV7-4 to TRBJ2-1; 8 bases match TRBD2. The CDR3 contains 15 residues. Germline V gives CDR1 SGHVT, CDR2 SQSDAQ. The junction had 10 bases not matched to a gene; V was cut back by 6 bases and J by 6 bases.

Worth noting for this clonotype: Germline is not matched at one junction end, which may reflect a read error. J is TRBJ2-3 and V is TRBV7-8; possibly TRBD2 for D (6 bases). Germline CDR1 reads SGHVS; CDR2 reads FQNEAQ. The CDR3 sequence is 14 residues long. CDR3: CASSAGSLGDMTYF. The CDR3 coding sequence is TGTGCTAGCAGCGCGGGAAGTTTGGGAGATATGACCTACTTT.

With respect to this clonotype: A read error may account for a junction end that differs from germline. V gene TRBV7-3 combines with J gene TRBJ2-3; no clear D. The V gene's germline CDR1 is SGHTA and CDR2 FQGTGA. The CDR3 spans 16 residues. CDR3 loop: CASSLKGGYSTDTQYF. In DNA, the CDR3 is TGTGCCAGCAGTTTAAAAGGCGGCTATAGCACAGATACGCAGTATTTT.

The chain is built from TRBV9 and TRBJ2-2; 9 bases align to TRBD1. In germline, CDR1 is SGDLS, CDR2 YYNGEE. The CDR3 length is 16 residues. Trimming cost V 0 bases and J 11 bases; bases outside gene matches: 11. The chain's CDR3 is CASSVGGQGDSYELFF. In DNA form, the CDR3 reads TGTGCCAGCAGCGTAGGGGGACAGGGAGACAGCTATGAGCTGTTTTTT.

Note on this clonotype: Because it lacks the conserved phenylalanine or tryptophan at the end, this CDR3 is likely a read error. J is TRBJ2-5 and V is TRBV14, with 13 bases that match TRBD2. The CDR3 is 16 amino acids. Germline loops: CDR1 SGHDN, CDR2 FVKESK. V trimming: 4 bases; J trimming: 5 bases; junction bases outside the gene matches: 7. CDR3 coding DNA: TGTGCCAGCAGCCCGGGGACTAGCGGGATTCTGGAGACCCAGTACTCC. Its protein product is CASSPGTSGILETQYS.

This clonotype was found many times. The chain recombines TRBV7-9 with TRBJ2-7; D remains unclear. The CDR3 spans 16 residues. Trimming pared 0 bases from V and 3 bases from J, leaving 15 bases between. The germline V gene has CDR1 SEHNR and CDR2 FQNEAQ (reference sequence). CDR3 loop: CASSLATSRTRYEQYF. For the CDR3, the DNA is TGTGCCAGCAGCTTAGCGACTTCCAGGACCCGCTACGAGCAGTACTTC.